The clone carrying this TCR beta chain was counted between two and nine times. Its cognate antigen is unknown. TCRdb re-analysed the 5' RACE reads in MiXCR, keeping a single row per CDR3 protein. The sample consists of hundreds of thousands of distinct CDR3 sequences, over 9% of them appearing once. Donors uniformly comprised healthy Caucasians. This record comes from a study of identical twins. Study-level findings and limits: Models predicted less out-of-frame TCR alpha sharing in monozygotic twins than was found.

CDR3 length equals 13 residues. Germline CDR1 MNHNY, CDR2 SVGAGI (reference sequence). Between the trimmed V and J ends, which lost 10 bases and 1 base, there was a span of 10 bases. These data also formed part of another study, on yellow fever vaccine responses in identical twins.

This receptor was identified in a woman aged 18-29 years in good health. What was sequenced was PBMCs. This chain uses TRBV6-6 with TRBJ2-2, with a weak D call TRBD2 (6 bases). This CDR3 reads CATGLMNTGELFF. In DNA form, the CDR3 reads TGTGCCACCGGACTAATGAACACCGGGGAGCTGTTTTTT.